The 21 T cell receptor beta chains in this list originate from one sample, sequenced in a study of blood T cell repertoires in COVID-19. Assay: immunoSEQ multiplex PCR; the TCRdb copy retains only in-frame clones and omits some. This sample yields 340,000 or so clones, of which 65% to 85% are seen a single time; approximately 3% belongs to the top ten. The sequenced sample consisted of peripheral blood. The receptors derive from a man aged 30 to 45 with active or convalescent COVID-19.

The chain joins TRBV7-8 to TRBJ2-7; 9 bases match TRBD1. The germline gives CDR1 SGHVS, CDR2 FQNEAQ. The V segment lost 5 bases and the J segment 2 bases; nucleotides outside the gene matches: 7. CDR3 length: 15 residues. CDR3 DNA: TGTGCCAGCAGCCTCCGGGACAGGGCGACCTACGAGCAGTACTTC. This codes for CASSLRDRATYEQYF. The variable domain in full, completed from reference TRBV7-8 and TRBJ2-7, reads GAGVSQSPRYKVAKRGQDVALRCDPISGHVSLFWYQQALGQGPEFLTYFQNEAQLDKSGLPSDRFFAERPEGSVSTLKIQRTQQEDSAVYLCASSLRDRATYEQYFGPGTRLTVT.

The chain links TRBV5-5 to TRBJ2-3, with a tentative D call TRBD1 (5 bases). Germline V gives CDR1 SGHKS, CDR2 YYEKEE (reference sequence). The CDR3 totals 13 residues. V was cut by 0 bases and J by 4 bases, with 6 bases left in between. The CDR3 reads CASSLGGADTQYF. CDR3 in DNA: TGTGCCAGCAGCTTGGGGGGCGCAGATACGCAGTATTTT.

The CDR3 spells CASSPQGLPYNEQFF. CDR3 nucleotides: TGCGCCAGCAGCCCCCAGGGATTACCCTACAATGAGCAGTTCTTC. The rearrangement uses TRBV5-1 and TRBJ2-1; D possibly corresponds to TRBD1 (5 bases). CDR3 size: 15 residues. Germline CDR1 SGHRS, CDR2 YFSETQ. The V end was cut by 4 bases, the J end by 2 bases, with 13 bases between.

The chain joins TRBV6-5 to TRBJ1-6; D unresolved. Trimming took 6 bases from V and 7 from J, leaving 16 bases between them. The CDR3 has 15 amino acids. Germline CDR1 is MNHEY and CDR2 is SVGAGI. The CDR3 DNA sequence: TGTGCCAGCAGCCGAGGGAACCGGTGGAATTCACCCCTCCACTTT. This gives the protein CASSRGNRWNSPLHF.

V gene TRBV2 combines with J gene TRBJ2-1, with TRBD1 identical over 10 bases. The trim removed 3 bases at V and 8 bases at J, leaving 10 bases unmatched. This CDR3 is built from 16 residues. CDR1 and CDR2 from the germline V gene are SNHLY and FYNNEI. The CDR3 region has the DNA TGTGCCAGCAGTGAGGATCTGGACAGGGGGAACGATGAGCAGTTCTTC. It is translated as CASSEDLDRGNDEQFF. The full variable domain, rest sourced from reference TRBV2 and TRBJ2-1, is EPEVTQTPSHQVTQMGQEVILRCVPISNHLYFYWYRQILGQKVEFLVSFYNNEISEKSEIFDDQFSVERPDGSNFTLKIRSTKLEDSAMYFCASSEDLDRGNDEQFFGPGTRLTVL.

This rearrangement joins TRBV5-5 to TRBJ1-4, with D unclear. This CDR3 is 15 amino acids long. Trimming pared 2 bases from V and 0 bases from J, leaving 8 bases between. The germline gives CDR1 SGHKS, CDR2 YYEKEE (reference sequence). The CDR3 coding sequence is TGTGCCAGCAGCTTACTTTTAACAACTAATGAAAAACTGTTTTTT. Protein product: CASSLLLTTNEKLFF.

The chain uses TRBV7-2 and TRBJ2-5; tentatively, D is TRBD1 (5 bases). Trimming shortened V by 5 bases and J by 5 bases, and 18 bases separated the two germline ends. The CDR3 loop spans 15 amino acids. Germline CDR1 is SGHTA and CDR2 is FQGNSA. The CDR3 reads CASSHTVGRGETQYF. The CDR3 bases are TGTGCCAGCAGCCATACGGTGGGAAGGGGCGAGACCCAGTACTTC.

The gene calls are TRBV7-2 and TRBJ2-7; TRBD2 might be the D (5 bases). This CDR3 is built from 14 residues. The V end lost 4 bases, the J end lost 2 bases, and 12 bases lay between the germline ends. CDR1 and CDR2 (germline): SGHTA, FQGNSA. The CDR3 DNA is TGTGCCAGCAGCTCCCAGCGGAGAACCTACGAGCAGTACTTC. Protein: CASSSQRRTYEQYF. Supplemented by reference TRBV7-2 and TRBJ2-7, the full variable domain reads GAGVSQSPSNKVTEKGKDVELRCDPISGHTALYWYRQSLGQGLEFLIYFQGNSAPDKSGLPSDRFSAERTGGSVSTLTIQRTQQEDSAVYLCASSSQRRTYEQYFGPGTRLTVT.

The chain joins TRBV6-5 to TRBJ2-7; D possibly corresponds to TRBD1 (6 bases). Germline lookup yields CDR1 MNHEY and CDR2 SVGAGI. There are 15 residues in the CDR3. V was clipped by 7 bases and J by 0 bases, with 16 bases between them. CDR3 coding DNA: TGTGCCAGCAACACTCGGGACAAATACTCCTACGAGCAGTACTTC. This encodes CASNTRDKYSYEQYF.

The rearrangement uses TRBV30 and TRBJ2-3, with D possibly being TRBD1 (5 bases). Germline V gives CDR1 GTSNPN, CDR2 SVGIG (reference sequence). The germline V and J ends were trimmed by 2 bases and 5 bases, with 17 bases remaining between them. This CDR3 comprises 15 residues. CDR3 bases: TGTGCCTGGAGTCCCCCCGGCAGGGTTGGAGATACGCAGTATTTT. This sequence encodes CAWSPPGRVGDTQYF. The full variable domain, with the rest looked up from reference TRBV30 and TRBJ2-3, is SQTIHQWPATLVQPVGSPLSLECTVEGTSNPNLYWYRQAAGRGLQLLFYSVGIGQISSEVPQNLSASRPQDRQFILSSKKLLLSDSGFYLCAWSPPGRVGDTQYFGPGTRLTVL.

This chain connects TRBV3-1 (or the pseudogene TRBV3-2) to TRBJ1-2; unclear D gene. This CDR3 spans 13 amino acids. CDR1 is LGHDT, CDR2 YNNKEL, per germline (reference sequence). With 4 bases removed from V and 8 bases from J, the gap between germline ends came to 14 bases. The CDR3 DNA follows: TGTGCCAGCAGCCTACCCCATTTGCGGGGCTACACCTTC. Its translation is CASSLPHLRGYTF.

CDR3 in DNA: TGTGCCAGCTTGGAGGGTCGCAATGAGCAGTTCTTC. It specifies CASLEGRNEQFF. The chain joins TRBV11-2 to TRBJ2-1; D may be TRBD2 (6 bases). Germline assignment: CDR1 SGHAT and CDR2 FQNNGV. The CDR3 is 12 residues long. V was clipped by 8 bases and J by 6 bases, with 11 bases between them. Variable domain in full (rest from reference TRBV11-2 and TRBJ2-1): EAGVAQSPRYKIIEKRQSVAFWCNPISGHATLYWYQQILGQGPKLLIQFQNNGVVDDSQLPKDRFSAERLKGVDSTLKIQPAKLEDSAVYLCASLEGRNEQFFGPGTRLTVL.

The V gene is TRBV7-7, the J gene TRBJ2-5, with 11 bases that match TRBD2. Germline V gene lookup returns CDR1 SSHAT and CDR2 FNYEAQ (reference sequence). V lost 1 base, J lost 1 base, and 14 bases stayed unmatched. CDR3 length: 20 amino acids. The DNA for the CDR3 is TGTGCCAGCAGCTTAGGAACTAGCGGGGGCATCCTCACTCTCCAAGAGACCCAGTACTTC. Translating it yields CASSLGTSGGILTLQETQYF.

This sequence joins TRBV30 and TRBJ1-6, with D tentatively TRBD1 (5 bases). Germline V gene lookup returns CDR1 GTSNPN and CDR2 SVGIG (reference sequence). The V and J ends lost 0 bases and 7 bases respectively, with 10 bases between them. The CDR3 runs 14 residues. In DNA, the CDR3 is TGTGCCTGGAGTGTGGTGGGGGGGAATTCACCCCTCCACTTT. It translates to CAWSVVGGNSPLHF.

This clone was found once. The rearrangement uses TRBV9 and TRBJ2-5; TRBD2 aligns across 7 bases. The CDR3 covers 13 residues. Germline CDR1 SGDLS, CDR2 YYNGEE. Trimming took 3 bases from V and 2 from J; bases not matched to a gene: 1. The CDR3 sequence: CASSAGLQETQYF. Written as DNA, the CDR3 is TGTGCCAGCAGCGCGGGACTACAAGAGACCCAGTACTTC.

This clone appeared a single time. V gene TRBV19 combines with J gene TRBJ2-2, with D hard to call. Germline lookup yields CDR1 LNHDA and CDR2 SQIVND (reference sequence). There are 13 residues in the CDR3. V shed 10 bases and J shed 3 bases, with 12 bases lying between them. CDR3 in amino acids: CATRALDTGELFF. The CDR3 bases are TGTGCCACCCGCGCCCTAGACACCGGGGAGCTGTTTTTT.

This clone has just one count. The V gene is TRBV18, the J gene TRBJ2-3, with 7 bases matching TRBD2. The CDR3 sequence is 15 residues long. J lost 1 base, V lost 5 bases, and 6 bases had no gene match. The germline V gene encodes CDR1 KGHSH and CDR2 LQKENI. CDR3 nucleotides: TGTGCCAGCTCAGGCGGCGGGGGAGGCACAGATACGCAGTATTTT. Amino acid sequence: CASSGGGGGTDTQYF.

The rearrangement uses TRBV2 and TRBJ1-5; a weak D match, TRBD1 (6 bases). The V and J ends lost 6 bases and 5 bases respectively, with 11 bases between them. This CDR3 has 13 residues. Germline V lookup: CDR1 SNHLY, CDR2 FYNNEI. CDR3 amino acids: CASRTGSYQPQHF. CDR3 bases: TGTGCCAGCAGAACAGGGTCCTATCAGCCCCAGCATTTT.

V gene TRBV6-2 or TRBV6-3 combines with J gene TRBJ1-6; a weak D match, TRBD1 (6 bases). Trimming left V 6 bases short and J 5 bases short, with 17 bases between. This CDR3 spans 16 amino acids. Per the germline V gene, CDR1 is MNHEY and CDR2 is SVGEGT. CDR3 residues: CASSDPRQADNSPLHF. The CDR3 coding sequence is TGTGCCAGCAGCGACCCCCGACAGGCCGATAATTCACCCCTCCACTTT.

This clone was observed a single time. This chain uses TRBV6-5 with TRBJ1-2; 7 nucleotides line up with TRBD1. CDR3 length: 15 amino acids. The V gene end was trimmed by 6 bases and the J gene end by 1 base; junction bases not matched to a gene: 8. The germline V gene encodes CDR1 MNHEY and CDR2 SVGAGI. In nucleotides, the CDR3 is TGTGCCAGCAGGACGACAGGGCTAAATAACTATGGCTACACCTTC. It translates to CASRTTGLNNYGYTF.

The chain joins TRBV7-8 to TRBJ1-1, with TRBD1 matching 8 bases. The ends lost 5 bases at V and 0 bases at J; junction bases unmatched: 2. From germline, CDR1 is SGHVS and CDR2 FQNEAQ. The length of the CDR3 is 14 residues. CDR3 nucleotides: TGTGCCAGCAGCGGGACAGGTTTGAACACTGAAGCTTTCTTT. Translation: CASSGTGLNTEAFF.